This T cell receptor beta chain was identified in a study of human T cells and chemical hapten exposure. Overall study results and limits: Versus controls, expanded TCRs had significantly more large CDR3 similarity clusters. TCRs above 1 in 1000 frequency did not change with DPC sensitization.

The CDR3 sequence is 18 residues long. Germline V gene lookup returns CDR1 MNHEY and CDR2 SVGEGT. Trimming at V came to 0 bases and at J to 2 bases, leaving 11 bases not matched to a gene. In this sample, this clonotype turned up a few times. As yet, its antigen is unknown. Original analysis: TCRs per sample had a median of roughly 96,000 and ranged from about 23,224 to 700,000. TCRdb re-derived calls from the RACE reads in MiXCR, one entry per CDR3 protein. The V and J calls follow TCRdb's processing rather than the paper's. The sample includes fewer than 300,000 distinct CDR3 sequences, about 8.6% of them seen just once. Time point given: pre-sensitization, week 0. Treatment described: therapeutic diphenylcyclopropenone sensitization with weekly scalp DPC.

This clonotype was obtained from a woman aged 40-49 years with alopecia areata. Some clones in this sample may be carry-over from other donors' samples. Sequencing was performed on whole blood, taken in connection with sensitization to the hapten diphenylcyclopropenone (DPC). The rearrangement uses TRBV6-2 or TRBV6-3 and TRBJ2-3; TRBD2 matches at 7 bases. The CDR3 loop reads CASSYSLDGGILTDTQYF. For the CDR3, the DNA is TGTGCCAGCAGTTACTCGCTGGACGGGGGGATACTCACAGATACGCAGTATTTT.